The 24 T cell receptor beta chains presented below share a single source sample, sequenced in a study of blood T cell repertoires in COVID-19. Generated by immunoSEQ multiplex PCR, the TCRdb table keeps only in-frame clones and is missing some. The sample lists about 190,000 clones; approximately 90% were seen once. Specimen: peripheral blood. Receptors originate from a man in his 70s with active or convalescent COVID-19.

V is TRBV27 and J is TRBJ2-7; TRBD2 might be the D (7 bases). CDR1 is MNHEY and CDR2 is SMNVEV in the germline V gene (reference sequence). Trimming pared 6 bases from V and 4 bases from J, leaving 13 bases between. The CDR3 consists of 13 residues. CDR3 nucleotides: TGTGCCAGCAGACCCCGGGGGGCGTACGAGCAGTACTTC. This encodes CASRPRGAYEQYF.

This clone came up once. This chain links TRBV5-6 with TRBJ2-2, with a tentative D call TRBD2 (6 bases). The CDR3 is 16 amino acids. V was shortened by 3 bases and J by 4 bases, with 16 bases between the two germline ends. Looked up from germline, CDR1 is SGHDT and CDR2 is YYEEEE. The CDR3 coding sequence is TGTGCCAGCAGCTGGGACTTGACCGTAGGCACCGGGGAGCTGTTTTTT. Encoded protein: CASSWDLTVGTGELFF.

This clone was detected once. The V gene is TRBV9, the J gene TRBJ2-1, with 11 bases identical to TRBD2. Germline assignment: CDR1 SGDLS and CDR2 YYNGEE. Trimming took 4 bases from V and 0 from J; bases not matched to a gene: 6. This CDR3 has 17 residues. In DNA form, the CDR3 reads TGTGCCAGCAGCCGACTAGCGGGAATAAGCTCCTACAATGAGCAGTTCTTC. It yields the protein CASSRLAGISSYNEQFF.

The chain couples TRBV4-3 to TRBJ2-1; TRBD2 aligns across 9 bases. Looked up from germline, CDR1 is LGHNA and CDR2 is YSLEER. The CDR3 runs to 17 residues. V gave up 1 base and J gave up 0 bases; unmatched junction bases: 4. The CDR3: CASSQGVAGDSYNEQFF. The DNA of the CDR3 is TGCGCCAGCAGCCAAGGGGTAGCGGGGGACTCCTACAATGAGCAGTTCTTC.

This chain links TRBV12-3 or TRBV12-4 with TRBJ2-1, with D tentatively TRBD2 (6 bases). This CDR3 contains 13 residues. V was cut by 8 bases and J by 7 bases, with 15 bases left in between. The CDR3 here is CASWGVGRNEQFF. For the CDR3, the DNA is TGTGCCAGCTGGGGGGTGGGGAGGAATGAGCAGTTCTTC.

This clone was detected once. The genes are TRBV5-1 and TRBJ2-7, with TRBD2 as a possible D gene (7 bases). The CDR3 loop spans 16 amino acids. Germline V gene sequence: CDR1 SGHRS, CDR2 YFSETQ. V dropped 4 bases and J dropped 2 bases, with 19 bases sitting between them. Here the CDR3 reads CASSQGGGRIPYEQYF. The CDR3 DNA reads as TGCGCCAGCAGCCAAGGGGGGGGGCGCATCCCCTACGAGCAGTACTTC.

The chain recombines TRBV5-8 with TRBJ1-5, with D possibly TRBD1 on 6 matching bases. Germline-derived CDR1 and CDR2 are SGHTS and YDEGEE. CDR3 size: 15 residues. V lost 5 bases and J 3 bases, leaving 15 bases between the germline ends. The CDR3 bases are TGTGCCAGCAGATCTACAGGGCTCCCCAATCAGCCCCAGCATTTT. Its protein product is CASRSTGLPNQPQHF. Variable domain in full (rest from reference TRBV5-8 and TRBJ1-5): EAGVTQSPTHLIKTRGQQATLRCSPISGHTSVYWYQQALGLGLQFLLWYDEGEERNRGNFPPRFSGRQFPNYSSELNVNALELEDSALYLCASRSTGLPNQPQHFGDGTRLSIL.

The J gene is TRBJ1-5, the V gene TRBV4-1, with TRBD1 identical over 7 bases. Germline-derived CDR1 and CDR2 are MGHRA and YSYEKL. The V gene end was trimmed by 0 bases and the J gene end by 6 bases; junction bases not matched to a gene: 2. This CDR3 has 14 residues. This CDR3 is CASSQDQGGQPQHF. The CDR3 region has the DNA TGCGCCAGCAGCCAAGATCAGGGGGGTCAGCCCCAGCATTTT.

The J gene is TRBJ2-2, the V gene TRBV3-1 (or the pseudogene TRBV3-2), with D perhaps matching TRBD1 (5 bases). Trimming removed 4 bases from V and 6 bases from J, with 21 bases in between. Germline CDR1 and CDR2: LGHDT and YNNKEL (reference sequence). This CDR3 comprises 17 residues. This chain's CDR3 is CASSRVRVGTGAGELFF. The CDR3 DNA sequence: TGTGCCAGCAGCCGGGTCAGGGTAGGAACTGGTGCCGGGGAGCTGTTTTTT.

V and J are TRBV5-1 and TRBJ2-1; possible D gene TRBD2, 6 bases. Per germline, CDR1 SGHRS and CDR2 YFSETQ. V was trimmed by 4 bases and J by 4 bases, leaving 18 bases between them. This CDR3 has 16 residues. CDR3 region: CASSPGGGLLYNEQFF. The CDR3 bases are TGCGCCAGCAGCCCTGGTGGGGGACTCCTGTACAATGAGCAGTTCTTC.

The chain couples TRBV28 to TRBJ1-2; 7 bases align to TRBD1. This CDR3 has 13 amino acids. Germline values: CDR1 MDHEN, CDR2 SYDVKM. Losses at the gene ends were 7 bases for V and 8 bases for J; bases not matched to a gene: 10. The CDR3, as DNA: TGTGCCAGCACCCTGGACAGGCTGGTGGGCTACACCTTC. Its protein product is CASTLDRLVGYTF.

The chain is built from TRBV5-1 and TRBJ2-1; 13 bases align to TRBD2. The CDR3 contains 18 residues. V lost 5 bases to trimming and J lost 1 base; unmatched junction nucleotides: 9. Germline lookup yields CDR1 SGHRS and CDR2 YFSETQ. CDR3 nucleotides: TGCGCCAGCAGTCCCGGGACTAGCGGGATTTTTTCCTACAATGAGCAGTTCTTC. As protein: CASSPGTSGIFSYNEQFF.

The J gene is TRBJ1-2, the V gene TRBV28, with a tentative D call TRBD1 (5 bases). The CDR3 runs 15 residues. The germline V gene encodes CDR1 MDHEN and CDR2 SYDVKM. Trimming stripped 6 bases from V and 4 bases from J, with 18 bases between. The CDR3 DNA reads TGTGCCAGCAGCCTTATACCCCAGGGAACCTATGGCTACACCTTC. Residues: CASSLIPQGTYGYTF.

The V call is TRBV7-2, the J call TRBJ2-2, with D perhaps TRBD2 (6 bases). V lost 7 bases, J lost 1 base, and 10 bases lay in between. The germline gives CDR1 SGHTA, CDR2 FQGNSA. This CDR3 region has 14 residues. The CDR3 DNA sequence: TGTGCCAGCACCCCCGGGAGGAACACCGGGGAGCTGTTTTTT. It encodes CASTPGRNTGELFF.

The rearrangement joins TRBV5-6 to TRBJ2-5; no firm D call. CDR3 length equals 14 residues. Trimming left V 7 bases short and J 4 bases short, with 17 bases between. Germline V gene lookup returns CDR1 SGHDT and CDR2 YYEEEE. CDR3: CASALSPSGETQYF. The CDR3 bases are TGTGCCAGCGCTCTCTCCCCCTCGGGAGAGACCCAGTACTTC. Full variable domain (rest looked up from reference TRBV5-6 and TRBJ2-5): DAGVTQSPTHLIKTRGQQVTLRCSPKSGHDTVSWYQQALGQGPQFIFQYYEEEERQRGNFPDRFSGHQFPNYSSELNVNALLLGDSALYLCASALSPSGETQYFGPGTRLLVL.

This clone came up once. J is TRBJ1-1 and V is TRBV7-2; tentative D call: TRBD1 (6 bases). V lost 8 bases and J lost 0, with 16 bases in between. CDR3 size: 15 residues. Germline-derived CDR1 and CDR2 are SGHTA and FQGNSA. The CDR3 is CASRNRAGLNTEAFF. The CDR3 bases are TGTGCCAGCCGAAACAGGGCAGGTCTGAACACTGAAGCTTTCTTT.

The V and J genes are TRBV28 and TRBJ2-7; D may be TRBD2 (6 bases). The CDR3 is made up of 12 amino acids. The germline V gene encodes CDR1 MDHEN and CDR2 SYDVKM. With 6 bases removed from V and 3 bases from J, the gap between germline ends came to 9 bases. The CDR3: CASSLTSYEQYF. CDR3 DNA: TGTGCCAGCAGCCTGACTAGCTACGAGCAGTACTTC.

The chain employs TRBV24-1 and TRBJ1-5, with no clear D. The length of the CDR3 is 14 residues. Germline-derived CDR1 and CDR2 are KGHDR and SFDVKD. The V end was cut by 7 bases, the J end by 1 base, with 10 bases between. CDR3 loop: CATSPIGSNQPQHF. The DNA of the CDR3 is TGTGCCACCAGCCCAATCGGGAGCAATCAGCCCCAGCATTTT.

V gene TRBV30 combines with J gene TRBJ2-7; 7 nucleotides align to TRBD1. The CDR3 is 16 residues long. After removal of 7 bases from V and 0 bases from J, the junction contained 15 bases not matched to a gene. Per germline, CDR1 GTSNPN and CDR2 SVGIG (reference sequence). As DNA, the CDR3 is TGTGCCTCCAATAAACCCACAGGGGCTCTCTCCTACGAGCAGTACTTC. Residues: CASNKPTGALSYEQYF.

The chain has TRBV18 and TRBJ2-7, with D perhaps matching TRBD2 (7 bases). Germline V gene sequence: CDR1 KGHSH, CDR2 LQKENI. Trimming cost V 3 bases and J 3 bases, with 15 bases left between them. This CDR3 is built from 15 residues. Written as DNA, the CDR3 is TGTGCCAGCTCACCGGGGGCCAGCGGGATCTACGAGCAGTACTTC. Translation: CASSPGASGIYEQYF.

The rearrangement uses TRBV2 and TRBJ1-5, with 10 bases fitting TRBD1. The CDR3 is 15 residues long. The junction had 4 bases not matched to a gene; V was cut back by 2 bases and J by 6 bases. Germline V gene lookup returns CDR1 SNHLY and CDR2 FYNNEI. The CDR3 loop is CASSEWDRGSQPQHF. In DNA, the CDR3 is TGTGCCAGCAGTGAATGGGACAGGGGAAGTCAGCCCCAGCATTTT.

This CDR3 is CSVKTGYTEAFF. CDR3 coding DNA: TGCAGCGTTAAGACAGGGTACACTGAAGCTTTCTTT. The chain uses TRBV29-1 and TRBJ1-1, with 7 positions matching TRBD1. Germline loops: CDR1 SQVTM, CDR2 ANQGSEA. The length of the CDR3 is 12 residues. Trimming took 5 bases from V and 3 from J; bases not matched to a gene: 3.

The CDR3 bases are TGTGCCAGCTCCTCAGGTCGGGGGATGAACACTGAAGCTTTCTTT. This gives the protein CASSSGRGMNTEAFF. This chain links TRBV18 with TRBJ1-1; D may be TRBD1 (5 bases). The length of the CDR3 is 15 residues. Germline V gene lookup returns CDR1 KGHSH and CDR2 LQKENI. Trimming removed 6 bases from V and 0 bases from J, with 14 bases in between.

The chain uses TRBV11-2 and TRBJ1-1; 10 nucleotides line up with TRBD1. With 7 bases clipped from V and 0 bases from J, the junction kept 14 bases outside the gene matches. The CDR3 loop spans 18 amino acids. Germline lookup yields CDR1 SGHAT and CDR2 FQNNGV. CDR3 in DNA: TGTGCCAGCACCCTTCTCTCCCGGGACAGGGGATTGAACACTGAAGCTTTCTTT. Its translation: CASTLLSRDRGLNTEAFF.